Given below is one T cell receptor beta chain in context. These data come from a study of T cells in localized non-small cell lung cancer. The CDR3 has 16 residues. Measured with immunoSEQ multiplex PCR; TCRdb has only the in-frame clones, and not every one. The sample includes 53,000 or so clones, 91% of them seen just once. This sequence joins TRBV7-5 and TRBJ1-2; the table's D call, TRBD1, was not checked against the DNA. TRBV7-5 is a pseudogene segment. The sample in question was peripheral blood, obtained before any cancer treatment. The origin of this receptor is a man between 40 and 69 years old with stage I lung adenocarcinoma. The CDR3 spells CARSPCGGSGNYGYTF. CDR3 nucleotides: TGTGCCAGAAGCCCTTGTGGGGGCTCTGGGAACTATGGCTACACCTTC.